This TCR beta chain is from a study of graft-versus-host responses after intestinal transplantation. Study information: Isolated intestinal, liver-intestinal, or multivisceral transplants had been given to the recipients.

Concerning this clone: Antigen unknown.

Sequenced by immunoSEQ multiplex PCR; TCRdb stores in-frame clones only, minus some. The sample yields fewer than 95,000 clones, approximately 92% seen once. CDR1 is SQVTM and CDR2 is ANQGSEA in the germline V gene. V lost 4 bases and J lost 12, with 15 bases in between. CDR3 length: 12 amino acids. Sequencing was performed on unstimulated CD8+ T cells sorted from spleen or lymph node cells, taken before intestinal transplant. The clonotype comes from a human donor who received an intestinal transplant. The gene calls are TRBV29-1 and TRBJ1-4; D is uncertain. This chain's CDR3 is CSVVSPSGELFF. Written as DNA, the CDR3 is TGCAGCGTTGTGAGTCCCTCCGGGGAACTGTTTTTT.